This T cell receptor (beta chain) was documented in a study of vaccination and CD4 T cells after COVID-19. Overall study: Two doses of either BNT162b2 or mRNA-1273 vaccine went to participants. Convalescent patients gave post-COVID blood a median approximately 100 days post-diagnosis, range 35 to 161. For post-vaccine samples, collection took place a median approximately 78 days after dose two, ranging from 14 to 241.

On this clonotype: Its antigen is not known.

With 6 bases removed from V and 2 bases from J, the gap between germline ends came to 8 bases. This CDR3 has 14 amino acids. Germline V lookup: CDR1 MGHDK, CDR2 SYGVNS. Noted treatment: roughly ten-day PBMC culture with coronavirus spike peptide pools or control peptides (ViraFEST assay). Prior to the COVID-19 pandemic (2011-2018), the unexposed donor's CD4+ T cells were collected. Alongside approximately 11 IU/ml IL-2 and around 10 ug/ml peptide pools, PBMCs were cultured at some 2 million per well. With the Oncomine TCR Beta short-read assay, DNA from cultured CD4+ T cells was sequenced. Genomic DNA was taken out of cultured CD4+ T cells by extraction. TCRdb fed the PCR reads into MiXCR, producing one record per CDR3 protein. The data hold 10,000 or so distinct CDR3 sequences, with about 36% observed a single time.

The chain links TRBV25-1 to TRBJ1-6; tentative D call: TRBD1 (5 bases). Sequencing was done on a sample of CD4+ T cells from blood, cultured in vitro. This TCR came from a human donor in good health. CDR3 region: CASSLGAYNSPLHF. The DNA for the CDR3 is TGTGCCAGCAGCTTAGGGGCCTATAATTCACCCCTCCACTTT.